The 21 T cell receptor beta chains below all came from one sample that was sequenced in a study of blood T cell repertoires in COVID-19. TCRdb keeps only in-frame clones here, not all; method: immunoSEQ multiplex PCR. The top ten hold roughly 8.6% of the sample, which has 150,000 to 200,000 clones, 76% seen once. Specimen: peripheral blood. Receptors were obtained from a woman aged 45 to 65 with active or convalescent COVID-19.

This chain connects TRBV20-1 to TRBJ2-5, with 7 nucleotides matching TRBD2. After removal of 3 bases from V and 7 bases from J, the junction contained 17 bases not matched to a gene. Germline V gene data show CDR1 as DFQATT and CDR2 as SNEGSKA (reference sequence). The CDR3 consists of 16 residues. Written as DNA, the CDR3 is TGCAGTGCTAGTCCGGCTAGCGGAACGCGAGGGAGGACCCAGTACTTC. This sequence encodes CSASPASGTRGRTQYF.

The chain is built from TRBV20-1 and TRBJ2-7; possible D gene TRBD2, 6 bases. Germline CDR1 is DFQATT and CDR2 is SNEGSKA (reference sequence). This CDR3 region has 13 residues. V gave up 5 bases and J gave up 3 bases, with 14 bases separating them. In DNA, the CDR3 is TGCAGTGCTCGTGGAGGGAACAACTACGAGCAGTACTTC. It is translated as CSARGGNNYEQYF.

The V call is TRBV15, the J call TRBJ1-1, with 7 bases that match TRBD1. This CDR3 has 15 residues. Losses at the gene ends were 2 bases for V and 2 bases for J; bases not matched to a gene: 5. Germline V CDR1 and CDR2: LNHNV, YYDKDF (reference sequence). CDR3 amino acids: CATSRSTGVNTEAFF. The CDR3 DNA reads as TGTGCCACCAGCAGATCAACAGGGGTAAACACTGAAGCTTTCTTT.

CDR3 sequence: CASSNRALTPEAFF. The CDR3, as DNA: TGTGCCAGTAGTAACAGGGCTCTTACCCCTGAAGCTTTCTTT. The genes are TRBV19 and TRBJ1-1, with D possibly being TRBD1 (6 bases). Trimming shortened V by 4 bases and J by 6 bases, and 15 bases separated the two germline ends. The CDR3 sequence is 14 residues long. From germline, CDR1 is LNHDA and CDR2 SQIVND (reference sequence).

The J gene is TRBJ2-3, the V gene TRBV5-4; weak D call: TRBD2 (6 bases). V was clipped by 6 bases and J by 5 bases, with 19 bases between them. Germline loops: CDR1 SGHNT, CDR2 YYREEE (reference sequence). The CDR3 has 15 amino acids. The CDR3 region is CASTFGRGMKDTQYF. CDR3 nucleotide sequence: TGTGCCAGCACTTTCGGGCGCGGGATGAAAGATACGCAGTATTTT.

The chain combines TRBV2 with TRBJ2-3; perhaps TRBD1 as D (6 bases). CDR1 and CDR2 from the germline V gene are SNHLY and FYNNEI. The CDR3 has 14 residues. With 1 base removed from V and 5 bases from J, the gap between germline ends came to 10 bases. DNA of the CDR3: TGTGCCAGCAGTGAAGTCCTAGGGGGAGATACGCAGTATTTT. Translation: CASSEVLGGDTQYF.

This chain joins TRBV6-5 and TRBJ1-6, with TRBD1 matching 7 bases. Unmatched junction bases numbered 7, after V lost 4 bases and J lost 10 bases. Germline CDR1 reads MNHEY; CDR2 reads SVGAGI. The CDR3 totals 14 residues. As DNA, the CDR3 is TGTGCCAGCAGTTCCGGGACAGTAGGGTCACCCCTCCACTTT. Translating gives CASSSGTVGSPLHF.

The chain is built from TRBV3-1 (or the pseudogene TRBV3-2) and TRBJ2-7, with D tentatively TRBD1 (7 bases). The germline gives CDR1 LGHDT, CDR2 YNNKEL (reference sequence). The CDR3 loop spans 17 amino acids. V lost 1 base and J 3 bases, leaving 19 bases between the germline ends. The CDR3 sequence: CASSQVLRGQGGYEQYF. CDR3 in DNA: TGTGCCAGCAGCCAAGTGCTTCGAGGGCAGGGGGGCTACGAGCAGTACTTC.

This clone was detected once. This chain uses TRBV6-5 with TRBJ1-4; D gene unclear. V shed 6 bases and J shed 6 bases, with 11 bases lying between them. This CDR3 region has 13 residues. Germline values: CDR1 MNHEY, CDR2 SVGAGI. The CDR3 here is CASRPRRDEKLFF. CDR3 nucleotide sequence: TGTGCCAGCAGACCCCGACGGGATGAAAAACTGTTTTTT.

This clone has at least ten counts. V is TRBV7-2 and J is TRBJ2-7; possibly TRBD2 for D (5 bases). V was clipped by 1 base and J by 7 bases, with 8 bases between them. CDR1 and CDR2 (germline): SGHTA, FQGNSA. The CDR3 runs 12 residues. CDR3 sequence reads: CASSLVGVEQYF. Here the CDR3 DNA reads TGTGCCAGCAGCTTAGTCGGGGTAGAGCAGTACTTC.

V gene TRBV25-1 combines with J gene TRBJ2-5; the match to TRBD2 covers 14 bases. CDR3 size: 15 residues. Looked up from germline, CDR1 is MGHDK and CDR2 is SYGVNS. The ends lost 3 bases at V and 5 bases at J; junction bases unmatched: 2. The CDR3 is CASSDGLAGGETQYF. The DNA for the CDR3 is TGTGCCAGCAGTGATGGACTAGCGGGAGGCGAGACCCAGTACTTC.

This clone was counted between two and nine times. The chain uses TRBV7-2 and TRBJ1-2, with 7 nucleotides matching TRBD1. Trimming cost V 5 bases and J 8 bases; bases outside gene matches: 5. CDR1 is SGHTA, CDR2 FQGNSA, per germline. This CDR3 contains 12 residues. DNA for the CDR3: TGTGCCAGCAGCCGGGACAGTTTGGGCTACACCTTC. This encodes CASSRDSLGYTF.

DNA of the CDR3: TGTGCCACCAGCAGGTGGGACAGGAATGAAAAACTGTTTTTT. Its translation is CATSRWDRNEKLFF. The J gene is TRBJ1-4, the V gene TRBV15, with TRBD1 identical over 8 bases. CDR3 length: 14 amino acids. After removal of 3 bases from V and 5 bases from J, the junction contained 2 bases not matched to a gene. CDR1 is LNHNV and CDR2 is YYDKDF in the germline V gene (reference sequence).

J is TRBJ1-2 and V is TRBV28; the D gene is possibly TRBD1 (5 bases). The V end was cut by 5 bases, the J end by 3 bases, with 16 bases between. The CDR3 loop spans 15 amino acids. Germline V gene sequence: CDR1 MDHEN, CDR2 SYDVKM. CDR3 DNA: TGTGCCAGCAGTCCCCCGGACCCGGGGGACTATGGCTACACCTTC. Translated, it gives CASSPPDPGDYGYTF.

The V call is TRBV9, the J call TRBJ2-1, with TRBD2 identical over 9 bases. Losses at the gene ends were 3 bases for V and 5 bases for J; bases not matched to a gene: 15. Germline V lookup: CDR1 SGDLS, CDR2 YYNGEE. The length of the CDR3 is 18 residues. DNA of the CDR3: TGTGCCAGCAGCGGAGGGGGGACTAGCTCCTGGATGAACAATGAGCAGTTCTTC. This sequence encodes CASSGGGTSSWMNNEQFF. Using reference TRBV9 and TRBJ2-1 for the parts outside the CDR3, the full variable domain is DSGVTQTPKHLITATGQRVTLRCSPRSGDLSVYWYQQSLDQGLQFLIQYYNGEERAKGNILERFSAQQFPDLHSELNLSSLELGDSALYFCASSGGGTSSWMNNEQFFGPGTRLTVL.

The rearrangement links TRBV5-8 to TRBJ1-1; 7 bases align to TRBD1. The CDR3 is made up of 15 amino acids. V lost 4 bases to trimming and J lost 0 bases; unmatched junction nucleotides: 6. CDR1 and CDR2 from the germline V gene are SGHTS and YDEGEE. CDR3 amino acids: CASSLQGVMNTEAFF. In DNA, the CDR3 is TGTGCCAGCAGCCTCCAGGGGGTTATGAACACTGAAGCTTTCTTT.

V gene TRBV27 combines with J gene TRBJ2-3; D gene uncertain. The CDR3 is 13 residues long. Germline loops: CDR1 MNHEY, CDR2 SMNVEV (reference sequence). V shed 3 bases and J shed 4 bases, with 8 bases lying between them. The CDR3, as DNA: TGTGCCAGCAGTTTCTCGTTAGCAGATACGCAGTATTTT. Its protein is CASSFSLADTQYF.

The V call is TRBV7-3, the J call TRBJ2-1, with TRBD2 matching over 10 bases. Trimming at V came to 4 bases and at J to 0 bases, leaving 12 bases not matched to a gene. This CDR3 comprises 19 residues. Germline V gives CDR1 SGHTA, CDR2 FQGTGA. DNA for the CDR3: TGTGCCAGCAGCTGGCCAGGTAGCGGGAGGAAGAGCTCCTACAATGAGCAGTTCTTC. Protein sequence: CASSWPGSGRKSSYNEQFF.

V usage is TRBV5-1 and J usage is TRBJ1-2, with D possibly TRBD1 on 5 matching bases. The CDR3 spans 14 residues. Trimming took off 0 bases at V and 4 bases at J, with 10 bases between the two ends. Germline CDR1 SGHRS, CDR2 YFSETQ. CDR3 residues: CASSLAGGSYGYTF. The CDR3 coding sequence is TGCGCCAGCAGCTTGGCCGGGGGGTCCTATGGCTACACCTTC.

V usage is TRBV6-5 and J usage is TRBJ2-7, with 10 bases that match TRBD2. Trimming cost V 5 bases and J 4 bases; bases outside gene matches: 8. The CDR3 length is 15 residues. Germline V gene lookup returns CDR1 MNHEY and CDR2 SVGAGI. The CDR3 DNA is TGTGCCAGCAGTCGGACTAGCGGTGAGGGGTACGAGCAGTACTTC. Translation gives CASSRTSGEGYEQYF.

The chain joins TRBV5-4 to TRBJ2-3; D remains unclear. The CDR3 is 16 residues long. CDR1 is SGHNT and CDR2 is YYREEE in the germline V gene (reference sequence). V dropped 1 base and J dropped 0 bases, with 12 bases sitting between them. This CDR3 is CASSLSAIGSTDTQYF. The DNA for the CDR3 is TGTGCCAGCAGCTTGTCGGCCATCGGGAGCACAGATACGCAGTATTTT.